This is a list of T cell receptor beta chains from one sample in a study of cytomegalovirus exposure and HLA in healthy donors. Some clones are missing from TCRdb's copy, which holds only in-frame ones; the method was immunoSEQ multiplex PCR. The sample includes around 230,000 clones, 78% seen only once; the top ten take around 0.44%. The specimen sequenced was PBMCs. The source of these receptors is a boy younger than 18 in good health and CMV-seronegative. The CDR3 runs from the conserved cysteine through the conserved F or W. Fields, in order: V gene, J gene, CDR3 protein.

V: TRBV2
J: TRBJ2-7
CDR3: CASSDVAGRDGGGIAYEQYF

V: TRBV14
J: TRBJ2-1
CDR3: CASSEQPSSYNEQFF

V: TRBV6-5
J: TRBJ2-5
CDR3: CASSTRQGLETQYF

V: TRBV5-1
J: TRBJ2-1
CDR3: CASSHSGTRANNEQFF

V: TRBV19
J: TRBJ1-1
CDR3: CASRPRGRFGEAFF

V: TRBV30
J: TRBJ1-1
CDR3: CAWSWDRRNTEAFF

V: TRBV6-5
J: TRBJ2-1
CDR3: CATRRRLTYNEQFF

V: TRBV29-1
J: TRBJ1-1
CDR3: CSARDMNTEAFF

V: TRBV7-9
J: TRBJ1-1
CDR3: CASSSRQNTEAFF

V: TRBV7-9
J: TRBJ1-1
CDR3: CASSGEGQRKAFF

V: TRBV2
J: TRBJ1-2
CDR3: CASSDSPGGQGYTF

V: TRBV19
J: TRBJ1-1
CDR3: CASIIRRDGKRKAFF

V: TRBV7-9
J: TRBJ1-1
CDR3: CASSLAWGGTEAFF

V: TRBV19
J: TRBJ1-2
CDR3: CASSGDRAGYTF

V: TRBV5-1
J: TRBJ2-3
CDR3: CASSLEGRGTDTQYF

V: TRBV7-9
J: TRBJ1-5
CDR3: CASSLLKGADDNQPQHF

V: TRBV2
J: TRBJ2-3
CDR3: CASSDEAGGTDTQYF

V: TRBV9
J: .
CDR3: CASSPRTGMHEQYF

V: TRBV30
J: TRBJ2-1
CDR3: CAWAHSPVAGFPKRGYNEQFF

V: TRBV30
J: TRBJ1-6
CDR3: CAWSVLGSNSPLHF

V: TRBV29-1
J: TRBJ1-1
CDR3: CSVVRGTGFRSEGEAFF

V: TRBV6-4
J: TRBJ2-7
CDR3: CASSPARTTLVNEQYF

V: TRBV27
J: TRBJ2-1
CDR3: CASSITGNEQFF

V: TRBV30
J: TRBJ2-3
CDR3: CAWSRQATDTQYF

V: TRBV6-5
J: TRBJ1-4
CDR3: CASSYDWGDEKLFF

V: TRBV5-6
J: TRBJ1-2
CDR3: CASSFYRTYGYTF

V: TRBV11-2
J: TRBJ2-1
CDR3: CASSLRLAHEQFF